One sample yielded the 15 T cell receptor beta chains listed below, sequenced in a study of blood T cell repertoires in COVID-19. Some clones are missing from TCRdb's copy, which holds only in-frame ones; the method was immunoSEQ multiplex PCR. Here the sample spans 170,000 or so clones, about 83% being singletons. The specimen was peripheral blood. Every receptor here comes from a human donor in a cohort sampled during active COVID-19.

The chain combines TRBV5-8 with TRBJ1-4; 8 bases are a match to TRBD1. The CDR3 sequence is 15 residues long. V lost 4 bases, J lost 4 bases, and 6 bases stayed unmatched. The germline V gene encodes CDR1 SGHTS and CDR2 YDEGEE. The CDR3 protein is CASSDRGTLNEKLFF. CDR3 DNA sequence: TGTGCCAGCAGCGACAGGGGAACCCTTAATGAAAAACTGTTTTTT. The variable domain in full, with the rest retrieved from reference TRBV5-8 and TRBJ1-4, is EAGVTQSPTHLIKTRGQQATLRCSPISGHTSVYWYQQALGLGLQFLLWYDEGEERNRGNFPPRFSGRQFPNYSSELNVNALELEDSALYLCASSDRGTLNEKLFFGSGTQLSVL.

The chain has TRBV5-4 and TRBJ2-2; a weak D match, TRBD1 (6 bases). Germline V gives CDR1 SGHNT, CDR2 YYREEE (reference sequence). CDR3 length: 14 residues. With 4 bases removed from V and 1 base from J, the gap between germline ends came to 8 bases. CDR3: CASSPTGNTGELFF. In nucleotides, the CDR3 is TGTGCCAGCAGCCCGACAGGGAACACCGGGGAGCTGTTTTTT.

The chain combines TRBV29-1 with TRBJ2-7; 12 bases agree with TRBD1. The germline V gene encodes CDR1 SQVTM and CDR2 ANQGSEA. J gave up 4 bases and V 6 bases, and 4 bases lay outside the gene matches. The CDR3 contains 13 residues. The CDR3 DNA follows: TGCAGCGTGCCGGGACAGGGGGCTTACGAGCAGTACTTC. Its translation is CSVPGQGAYEQYF.

This chain joins TRBV24-1 and TRBJ1-2; 9 bases map to TRBD1. V shed 7 bases and J 3 bases; nucleotides not matched to a gene: 5. This CDR3 spans 14 amino acids. CDR1 and CDR2 from the germline V gene are KGHDR and SFDVKD. CDR3 DNA sequence: TGTGCCACCAGGGGACAGGGTAGGGACTATGGCTACACCTTC. Amino acid sequence: CATRGQGRDYGYTF.

The rearrangement joins TRBV5-1 to TRBJ1-2; D not resolved. Trimming removed 4 bases at V and 4 bases at J, with 17 bases between. Germline V CDR1 and CDR2: SGHRS, YFSETQ. The CDR3 covers 15 residues. In nucleotides, the CDR3 is TGCGCCAGCAGCCCCTCTCTCAATCGGGGCTATGGCTACACCTTC. This codes for CASSPSLNRGYGYTF.

The chain combines TRBV27 with TRBJ1-6; D is ambiguous. CDR1 is MNHEY, CDR2 SMNVEV, per germline (reference sequence). Trimming stripped 3 bases from V and 7 bases from J, with 10 bases between. This CDR3 region has 14 residues. This chain's CDR3 is CASSFSEQNSPLHF. In DNA form, the CDR3 reads TGTGCCAGCAGTTTTTCGGAACAGAATTCACCCCTCCACTTT.

The chain is built from TRBV2 and TRBJ2-1; maybe TRBD2 (5 bases). Per the germline V gene, CDR1 is SNHLY and CDR2 is FYNNEI. V gave up 6 bases and J gave up 7 bases, with 16 bases separating them. This CDR3 has 14 amino acids. This CDR3 is CASRGAAVTNEQFF. Here the CDR3 DNA reads TGTGCCAGCAGGGGAGCGGCGGTTACGAATGAGCAGTTCTTC. The full variable domain, rest sourced from reference TRBV2 and TRBJ2-1, is EPEVTQTPSHQVTQMGQEVILRCVPISNHLYFYWYRQILGQKVEFLVSFYNNEISEKSEIFDDQFSVERPDGSNFTLKIRSTKLEDSAMYFCASRGAAVTNEQFFGPGTRLTVL.

The CDR3 DNA reads as TGTGCCAGCAGCTTAGCCAGCGGGGGGGCCTACGAGCAGTACTTC. It translates to CASSLASGGAYEQYF. The J gene is TRBJ2-7, the V gene TRBV7-2, with 10 bases matching TRBD2. The germline V gene encodes CDR1 SGHTA and CDR2 FQGNSA. The CDR3 has 15 residues. The J segment lost 2 bases and the V segment lost 0 bases, leaving 1 base of the junction unmatched.

The chain couples TRBV3-1 (or the pseudogene TRBV3-2) to TRBJ2-7; D is perhaps TRBD2 (5 bases). The length of the CDR3 is 13 residues. In germline, CDR1 is LGHDT, CDR2 YNNKEL (reference sequence). V dropped 0 bases and J dropped 4 bases, with 7 bases sitting between them. CDR3 amino acids: CASSQETGYEQYF. Written as DNA, the CDR3 is TGTGCCAGCAGCCAAGAGACGGGGTACGAGCAGTACTTC.

DNA of the CDR3: TGTGCCAGCAGGGGACAGGGGGCTGTCTATGGCTACACCTTC. This sequence encodes CASRGQGAVYGYTF. The V call is TRBV2, the J call TRBJ1-2, with 12 positions matching TRBD1. V lost 6 bases, J lost 4 bases, and 3 bases stayed unmatched. Germline CDR1 reads SNHLY; CDR2 reads FYNNEI. The CDR3 length is 14 residues.

The chain recombines TRBV7-2 with TRBJ2-7; perhaps TRBD2 as D (7 bases). This CDR3 spans 15 amino acids. V dropped 3 bases and J dropped 0 bases, with 12 bases sitting between them. Germline V gene sequence: CDR1 SGHTA, CDR2 FQGNSA. CDR3 DNA: TGTGCCAGCAGCTTTAGGGGGAGGGGCTCCTACGAGCAGTACTTC. It translates to CASSFRGRGSYEQYF.

To note about this clone: Sequence at one end of the junction differs from germline and may be a read error. The V gene is TRBV12-5, the J gene TRBJ1-5; D gene ambiguous. Germline V gives CDR1 LGHNT, CDR2 FRNRAP. The CDR3 runs to 15 residues. Written as DNA, the CDR3 is TGTGCTAGTGGGTTGGGCCCCGCCGGGAATCAGCCCCAGCATTTT. It is translated as CASGLGPAGNQPQHF.

This chain connects TRBV6-5 to TRBJ2-7; 9 bases line up with TRBD1. The J segment lost 5 bases and the V segment lost 7 bases, leaving 9 bases of the junction unmatched. This CDR3 is built from 14 residues. Germline V lookup: CDR1 MNHEY, CDR2 SVGAGI. The CDR3 sequence: CASTPGTGINEQYF. Written as DNA, the CDR3 is TGTGCCAGCACTCCCGGGACAGGGATTAACGAGCAGTACTTC.

The rearrangement joins TRBV19 to TRBJ2-3; D remains ambiguous. V lost 0 bases and J 2 bases, leaving 12 bases between the germline ends. CDR1 LNHDA and CDR2 SQIVND come from the germline V gene (reference sequence). The CDR3 is 16 residues long. This chain's CDR3 is CASSIDAWAVTDTQYF. In DNA form, the CDR3 reads TGTGCCAGTAGTATAGATGCTTGGGCAGTCACAGATACGCAGTATTTT.

The V and J genes are TRBV7-2 and TRBJ1-6; TRBD1 is a possible D gene (5 bases). The V end was cut by 5 bases, the J end by 5 bases, with 13 bases between. The CDR3 is 15 amino acids. Germline values: CDR1 SGHTA, CDR2 FQGNSA. The CDR3 sequence: CASSPLGRDNSPLHF. The CDR3 coding sequence is TGTGCCAGCAGCCCCTTGGGCAGGGATAATTCACCCCTCCACTTT.